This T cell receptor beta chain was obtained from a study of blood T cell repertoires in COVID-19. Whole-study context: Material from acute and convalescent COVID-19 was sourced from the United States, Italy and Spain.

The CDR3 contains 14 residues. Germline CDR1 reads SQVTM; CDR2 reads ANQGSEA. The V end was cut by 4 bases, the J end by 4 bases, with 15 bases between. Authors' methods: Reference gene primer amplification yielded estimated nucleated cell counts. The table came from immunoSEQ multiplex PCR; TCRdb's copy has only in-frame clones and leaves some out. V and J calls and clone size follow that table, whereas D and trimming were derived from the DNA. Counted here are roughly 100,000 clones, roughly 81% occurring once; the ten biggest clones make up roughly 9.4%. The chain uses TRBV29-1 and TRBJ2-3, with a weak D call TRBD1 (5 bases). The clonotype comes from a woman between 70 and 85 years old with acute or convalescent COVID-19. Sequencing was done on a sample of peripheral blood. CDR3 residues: CSVGYRSGPDTQYF. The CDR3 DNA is TGCAGCGTTGGTTACAGGTCCGGGCCAGATACGCAGTATTTT.